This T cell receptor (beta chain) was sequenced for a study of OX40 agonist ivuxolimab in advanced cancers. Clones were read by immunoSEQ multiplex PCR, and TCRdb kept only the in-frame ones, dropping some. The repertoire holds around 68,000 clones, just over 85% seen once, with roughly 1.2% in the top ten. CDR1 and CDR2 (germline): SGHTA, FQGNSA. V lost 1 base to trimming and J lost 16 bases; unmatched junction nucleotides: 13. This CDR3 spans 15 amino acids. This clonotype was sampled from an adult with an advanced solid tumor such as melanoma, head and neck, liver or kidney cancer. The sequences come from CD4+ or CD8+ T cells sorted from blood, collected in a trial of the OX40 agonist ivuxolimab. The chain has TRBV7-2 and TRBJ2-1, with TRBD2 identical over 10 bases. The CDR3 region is CASSLVALESSGSFF. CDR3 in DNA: TGTGCCAGCAGCTTAGTCGCCCTAGAGTCTAGCGGGAGTTTCTTC. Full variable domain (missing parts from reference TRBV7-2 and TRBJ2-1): GAGVSQSPSNKVTEKGKDVELRCDPISGHTALYWYRQSLGQGLEFLIYFQGNSAPDKSGLPSDRFSAERTGGSVSTLTIQRTQQEDSAVYLCASSLVALESSGSFFGPGTRLTVL.